This T cell receptor (beta chain) was sequenced during a study of blood T cell repertoires in COVID-19. Across the whole study: Specimens from acute and convalescent COVID-19 originated in the United States, Italy and Spain. Nucleic acid was either cDNA or gDNA, and it came from T cells, B-cell-depleted T cells, or PBMCs.

In the original analysis: Amplification of reference gene primers was used by the study to estimate nucleated cell counts. Data came from immunoSEQ multiplex PCR; TCRdb stores just in-frame clones and leaves some out. For V, J and clone size, that table is used; D and trimming come from the DNA. The sample lists some 250,000 clones; about four fifths were seen once. Germline assignment: CDR1 KGHSH and CDR2 LQKENI. Trimming pared 2 bases from V and 5 bases from J, leaving 19 bases between. The CDR3 consists of 16 residues. This receptor was taken from a man aged 30 to 45 who had recovered from COVID-19. What was sequenced was peripheral blood. The chain uses TRBV18 and TRBJ2-7, with D maybe TRBD1 (6 bases). CDR3 coding DNA: TGTGCCAGCTCACCATCAACAGGGAACAAGTTACACGAGCAGTACGTC. Amino acid sequence: CASSPSTGNKLHEQYV.